A selection of T cell receptor beta chains follows, all from one sample in a study of CD8 T cells in Susac syndrome. MiXCR, applied by TCRdb to the immunoSEQ multiplex PCR reads, yields one record per CDR3 protein. The table includes 160,000 or so distinct CDR3 sequences, 85% to 95% detected once. Sequenced sample: CD4+ T cells from PBMCs. These receptors all stem from a human donor in good health. CDR3s include the opening cysteine and the closing phenylalanine or tryptophan. The D gene is left open where the match is weak. Clone sizes are given selectively: once, few, many, or a class where the clone is expanded.

CDR3 DNA: TGTGCCAGCAGCTTACAGGGGGCGCGTGAAAAACTGTTTTTT
CDR3 protein: CASSLQGAREKLFF
J gene: TRBJ1-4
clone size: .
D gene: TRBD1
V gene: TRBV7-2

CDR3 DNA: TGTGCCACCAGCAAGAATAGCAATCAGCCCCAGCATTTT
CDR3 protein: CATSKNSNQPQHF
J gene: TRBJ1-5
clone size: .
D gene: .
V gene: TRBV15

CDR3 DNA: TGTGCCAGCAGCTTAGGGTTCCTATTT
CDR3 protein: CASSLGFLF
J gene: TRBJ2-3
clone size: .
D gene: .
V gene: TRBV7-2

CDR3 DNA: TGTGCCACCAGCAGACGAGGGGTCGAGCAGTACTTC
CDR3 protein: CATSRRGVEQYF
J gene: TRBJ2-7
clone size: .
D gene: .
V gene: TRBV15

CDR3 DNA: TGTGCCAGCAGTTCCCTGGCCAGGGGAGGGACCGGGGAGCTGTTTTTT
CDR3 protein: CASSSLARGGTGELFF
J gene: TRBJ2-2
clone size: once
D gene: .
V gene: TRBV12-3/TRBV12-4

CDR3 DNA: TGTGCCGGGGGACAGGGGGCGTTACGTGGCTACACCTTC
CDR3 protein: CAGGQGALRGYTF
J gene: TRBJ1-2
clone size: .
D gene: TRBD1
V gene: TRBV2

CDR3 DNA: TGTGCCAGCAGTTTAGCATGGGGGGGCTACGAGCAGTACTTC
CDR3 protein: CASSLAWGGYEQYF
J gene: TRBJ2-7
clone size: once
D gene: TRBD2
V gene: TRBV12-3/TRBV12-4

CDR3 DNA: TGCAGCGTTGTTCGGAACTTAAGACAGCTTACAGATACGCAGTATTTT
CDR3 protein: CSVVRNLRQLTDTQYF
J gene: TRBJ2-3
clone size: .
D gene: .
V gene: TRBV29-1

CDR3 DNA: TGCAGTGCTATTGACAGGGGAGGCTACACCTTC
CDR3 protein: CSAIDRGGYTF
J gene: TRBJ1-2
clone size: .
D gene: TRBD1
V gene: TRBV20-1

CDR3 DNA: TGTGCCAGCAGTTGGGGACAGGGGACCTATGGCTACACCTTC
CDR3 protein: CASSWGQGTYGYTF
J gene: TRBJ1-2
clone size: .
D gene: TRBD1
V gene: TRBV9

CDR3 DNA: TGTGCCAGCAGCTCGGTGCCCCGGGAGACCCAGTACTTC
CDR3 protein: CASSSVPRETQYF
J gene: TRBJ2-5
clone size: .
D gene: .
V gene: TRBV2

CDR3 DNA: TGTGCCACCCGGACAGGGTGGTTTGAAGCTTTCTTT
CDR3 protein: CATRTGWFEAFF
J gene: TRBJ1-1
clone size: .
D gene: TRBD1
V gene: TRBV2

CDR3 DNA: TGTGCCAGCAGGGTAGGAGGTGGGGCCAACGTCCTGACTTTC
CDR3 protein: CASRVGGGANVLTF
J gene: TRBJ2-6
clone size: .
D gene: .
V gene: TRBV12-3/TRBV12-4

CDR3 DNA: TGTGCCAGCAGCTTGGTGGACAGGGGGCGGAGTGAGCAGTACTTC
CDR3 protein: CASSLVDRGRSEQYF
J gene: TRBJ2-7
clone size: .
D gene: TRBD1
V gene: TRBV5-4

CDR3 DNA: TGTGCCAGCAGGAGGTCCTCCTCGGGGGTCACAGATACGCAGTATTTT
CDR3 protein: CASRRSSSGVTDTQYF
J gene: TRBJ2-3
clone size: .
D gene: .
V gene: TRBV2

CDR3 DNA: TGCAGTGCTAGAGTCCCGGGGGCTAACTATGGCTACACCTTC
CDR3 protein: CSARVPGANYGYTF
J gene: TRBJ1-2
clone size: .
D gene: .
V gene: TRBV20-1

CDR3 DNA: TGTGCCAGTAGTGCCGCGGGGCTGGAGCCCCAGCATTTT
CDR3 protein: CASSAAGLEPQHF
J gene: TRBJ1-5
clone size: .
D gene: .
V gene: TRBV19

CDR3 DNA: TGTGCCAGCAGTGGACAGGTTACCTACGAGCAGTACTTC
CDR3 protein: CASSGQVTYEQYF
J gene: TRBJ2-7
clone size: .
D gene: .
V gene: TRBV6-1

CDR3 DNA: TGTGCCAGCAGTCGCCACGGCGCCGGGACCCCGGAAGAAGAGACCCAGTACTTC
CDR3 protein: CASSRHGAGTPEEETQYF
J gene: TRBJ2-5
clone size: .
D gene: .
V gene: TRBV27

CDR3 DNA: TGTGCCAGCTCACCGACAGGGGGGGCAGATACGCAGTATTTT
CDR3 protein: CASSPTGGADTQYF
J gene: TRBJ2-3
clone size: few
D gene: TRBD1
V gene: TRBV18

CDR3 DNA: TGTGCCATCAGGACTGGTAGCTCCTACGAGCAGTACTTC
CDR3 protein: CAIRTGSSYEQYF
J gene: TRBJ2-7
clone size: .
D gene: .
V gene: TRBV10-3

CDR3 DNA: TGCAGCGTCGTACAGGGATTGAATCAGCCCCAGCATTTT
CDR3 protein: CSVVQGLNQPQHF
J gene: TRBJ1-5
clone size: .
D gene: .
V gene: TRBV29-1

CDR3 DNA: TGCGCCAGCAGCTTATTTCCGGACAGGGGGGAAGCTTTCTTT
CDR3 protein: CASSLFPDRGEAFF
J gene: TRBJ1-1
clone size: .
D gene: TRBD1
V gene: TRBV5-1

CDR3 DNA: TGTGCCAGCAGATTAGAGGGGGGGGGCAATGAGCAGTTCTTC
CDR3 protein: CASRLEGGGNEQFF
J gene: TRBJ2-1
clone size: .
D gene: .
V gene: TRBV7-8

CDR3 DNA: TGTGCCAGCAAACAGGGTCCCCTCTACGAGCAGTACTTC
CDR3 protein: CASKQGPLYEQYF
J gene: TRBJ2-7
clone size: .
D gene: .
V gene: TRBV2

CDR3 DNA: TGTGCCAGCAGCCTCACAGGGGACGGTGGCTACACCTTC
CDR3 protein: CASSLTGDGGYTF
J gene: TRBJ1-2
clone size: few
D gene: TRBD1
V gene: TRBV7-9

CDR3 DNA: TGTGCCAGCAGCTTACAGGGGAGCTCCTATAATTCACCCCTCCACTTT
CDR3 protein: CASSLQGSSYNSPLHF
J gene: TRBJ1-6
clone size: once
D gene: .
V gene: TRBV7-3

CDR3 DNA: TGTGCCAGCAGCCAAGGATCAGTAGGGAATACGCAGTATTTT
CDR3 protein: CASSQGSVGNTQYF
J gene: TRBJ2-3
clone size: once
D gene: .
V gene: TRBV14

CDR3 DNA: TGCAGCGTTGAATCGGGTGGGAACACTGAAGCTTTCTTT
CDR3 protein: CSVESGGNTEAFF
J gene: TRBJ1-1
clone size: .
D gene: .
V gene: TRBV29-1

CDR3 DNA: TGTGCCACGAGCGGGGGCGCCTACAATGAGCAGTTCTTC
CDR3 protein: CATSGGAYNEQFF
J gene: TRBJ2-1
clone size: .
D gene: TRBD2
V gene: TRBV6-2/TRBV6-3

CDR3 DNA: TGTGCCAGCAGCCCTACTAGCCGGGAGCAGTTCTTC
CDR3 protein: CASSPTSREQFF
J gene: TRBJ2-1
clone size: .
D gene: .
V gene: TRBV3-1

CDR3 DNA: TGTGCCAGCTCACGGGGACAGGGGGACTTGAACGAGCAGTACTTC
CDR3 protein: CASSRGQGDLNEQYF
J gene: TRBJ2-7
clone size: .
D gene: TRBD1
V gene: TRBV18

CDR3 DNA: TGTGCCAGCAGCTTGTCAGGGGCCAATAATCAGCCCCAGCATTTT
CDR3 protein: CASSLSGANNQPQHF
J gene: TRBJ1-5
clone size: once
D gene: .
V gene: TRBV5-4

CDR3 DNA: TGCAGTGCTACAGAGGGGCCCGGGGAGCTGTTTTTT
CDR3 protein: CSATEGPGELFF
J gene: TRBJ2-2
clone size: .
D gene: .
V gene: TRBV20-1

CDR3 DNA: TGCGCCAGCAGCTTGGTGACAGGGGTCACCGGGGAGCTGTTTTTT
CDR3 protein: CASSLVTGVTGELFF
J gene: TRBJ2-2
clone size: .
D gene: TRBD1
V gene: TRBV5-1

CDR3 DNA: TGCGCCAGCCTTCAGGGAGATCAGCCCCAGCATTTT
CDR3 protein: CASLQGDQPQHF
J gene: TRBJ1-5
clone size: .
D gene: .
V gene: TRBV5-1

CDR3 DNA: TGCAGTGCTAGATGGCCTGCTAGGGGCGAGCAGTACTTC
CDR3 protein: CSARWPARGEQYF
J gene: TRBJ2-7
clone size: .
D gene: .
V gene: TRBV20-1

CDR3 DNA: TGTGCCAGCTCTAGGGCTGGCTGGAAAGAGACCCAGTACTTC
CDR3 protein: CASSRAGWKETQYF
J gene: TRBJ2-5
clone size: .
D gene: .
V gene: TRBV27

CDR3 DNA: TGTGCCAGCAGTTTACTCGACATTCAGTACTTC
CDR3 protein: CASSLLDIQYF
J gene: TRBJ2-4
clone size: .
D gene: .
V gene: TRBV28

CDR3 DNA: TGTGCCAGCAGTCCCAGGGAGGACGGCTACACCTTC
CDR3 protein: CASSPREDGYTF
J gene: TRBJ1-2
clone size: .
D gene: .
V gene: TRBV2

CDR3 DNA: TGTGCCAGCAGTTTAGAAGGGGGCTATGGCTACACCTTC
CDR3 protein: CASSLEGGYGYTF
J gene: TRBJ1-2
clone size: .
D gene: .
V gene: TRBV12-3/TRBV12-4

CDR3 DNA: TGCAGCGTTCGGGCCTTGTCGAGTGAGCAGTTCTTC
CDR3 protein: CSVRALSSEQFF
J gene: TRBJ2-1
clone size: .
D gene: .
V gene: TRBV29-1

CDR3 DNA: TGTGCCAGTAGTATACGGCCAGACACTGAAGCTTTCTTT
CDR3 protein: CASSIRPDTEAFF
J gene: TRBJ1-1
clone size: .
D gene: .
V gene: TRBV19

CDR3 DNA: TGTGCCAGCAACCCGGGACAGGGTACGAGTACGCAGTATTTT
CDR3 protein: CASNPGQGTSTQYF
J gene: TRBJ2-3
clone size: once
D gene: TRBD1
V gene: TRBV6-2/TRBV6-3

CDR3 DNA: TGCGCCAGCAGCTTGGGGACGGACGCCATTTCCTACGAGCAGTACTTC
CDR3 protein: CASSLGTDAISYEQYF
J gene: TRBJ2-7
clone size: once
D gene: .
V gene: TRBV5-1

CDR3 DNA: TGCAGTGCGTCTCTCGGGGCCAACGTCCTGACTTTC
CDR3 protein: CSASLGANVLTF
J gene: TRBJ2-6
clone size: .
D gene: .
V gene: TRBV20-1

CDR3 DNA: TGTGCCACCAGCATCCTTACACAGGGATCGGAGCAGTTCTTC
CDR3 protein: CATSILTQGSEQFF
J gene: TRBJ2-1
clone size: .
D gene: .
V gene: TRBV15

CDR3 DNA: TGTGCCAGCAGCTCTTTCGGTACGCAGTATTTT
CDR3 protein: CASSSFGTQYF
J gene: TRBJ2-3
clone size: .
D gene: .
V gene: TRBV12-3/TRBV12-4

CDR3 DNA: TGTGCCAGCCGGGGGGGGACCGGAACTAATGAAGCTTTCTTT
CDR3 protein: CASRGGTGTNEAFF
J gene: TRBJ1-1
clone size: .
D gene: .
V gene: TRBV7-9

CDR3 DNA: TGTGCCAGCAGCGTGAAGGGGACGAACACCGGGGAGCTGTTTTTT
CDR3 protein: CASSVKGTNTGELFF
J gene: TRBJ2-2
clone size: .
D gene: .
V gene: TRBV9

CDR3 DNA: TGTGCCAGGGCATGGGGGGACTATGGCTACACCTTC
CDR3 protein: CARAWGDYGYTF
J gene: TRBJ1-2
clone size: .
D gene: .
V gene: TRBV19

CDR3 DNA: TGTGCCAGCAGCTTAGGGTATCAGCCCCAGCATTTT
CDR3 protein: CASSLGYQPQHF
J gene: TRBJ1-5
clone size: few
D gene: .
V gene: TRBV7-9

CDR3 DNA: TGTGCCAGTAGTATTAAAAGAGACAGGGGGGATTTTGCCTATGGCTACACCTTC
CDR3 protein: CASSIKRDRGDFAYGYTF
J gene: TRBJ1-2
clone size: .
D gene: TRBD1
V gene: TRBV19

CDR3 DNA: TGTGCCAGCAGGGACAGGGGGAATGGTGAAAAACTGTTTTTT
CDR3 protein: CASRDRGNGEKLFF
J gene: TRBJ1-4
clone size: .
D gene: TRBD1
V gene: TRBV2